This TCR beta chain comes out of a study of blood T cell repertoires in COVID-19. On the study more broadly: Italy, Spain and the United States were the sources of the convalescent and acute COVID-19 samples. T cells, B-cell-depleted T cells, or PBMCs supplied cDNA or gDNA.

V was clipped by 1 base and J by 10 bases; unmatched bases: 9. The CDR3 contains 16 residues. Germline V gives CDR1 SGHTA, CDR2 FQGNSA. Clones were sequenced by immunoSEQ multiplex PCR, and TCRdb holds only the in-frame ones, with some missing. The sample lists 250,000 to 350,000 clones, 75% to 90% occurring once. Material for sequencing was peripheral blood. V usage is TRBV7-2 and J usage is TRBJ2-1; 11 bases are a match to TRBD2. This clonotype was obtained from a woman aged 45-60 years who had recovered from COVID-19. CDR3 DNA: TGTGCCAGCAGCTTAGGTGGTAGCGGGAGGGCCTACGAGCAGTTCTTC. Residues: CASSLGGSGRAYEQFF.